Listed below are T cell receptor beta chains from one sample, sequenced in a study of shared clonotypes between healthy human individuals. Profiled with immunoSEQ multiplex PCR; TCRdb holds only in-frame clones, not every one. The sample lists about 1.1 million clones; around 82% were seen once. Sample: memory CD4+ T cells from PBMCs. Every receptor here comes from a man aged 18-30 years in good health. Some clones in this sample may be carry-over from other donors' samples. CDR3s include the opening cysteine and the closing phenylalanine or tryptophan. A D gene is named only where the DNA matches it firmly. Where a row states a size, it is once, few, many or the class of an expanded clone; other rows omit it.

d_call,v_call,clone_size,j_call,cdr3_aa,cdr3_nt
NA,TRBV7-2,NA,TRBJ2-1,CASSLGWANEQFF,TGTGCCAGCAGCTTAGGCTGGGCCAATGAGCAGTTCTTC
NA,TRBV7-2,once,TRBJ1-5,CASSLPGLGNQPQHF,TGTGCCAGCAGCTTACCGGGCCTGGGGAATCAGCCCCAGCATTTT
NA,TRBV12-5,NA,TRBJ2-2,CASGLHGELFF,TGTGCTAGTGGTTTGCACGGGGAGCTGTTTTTT
TRBD2,TRBV11-2,NA,TRBJ2-1,CASSLGGLARTYNEQFF,TGTGCCAGCAGCTTAGGGGGACTAGCGAGGACCTACAATGAGCAGTTCTTC
NA,TRBV18,NA,TRBJ1-3,CASSPTTILNSGNTIYF,TGTGCCAGCTCCCCGACCACAATACTGAATTCTGGAAACACCATATATTTT
NA,TRBV28,NA,TRBJ1-2,CASSFGLNYGYTF,TGTGCCAGCAGTTTTGGTCTTAACTATGGCTACACCTTC
NA,TRBV11-2,NA,TRBJ2-3,CASSLDLGATDTQYF,TGTGCCAGCAGCTTAGATCTGGGGGCCACAGATACGCAGTATTTT
TRBD1,TRBV28,once,TRBJ1-2,CASSLGQGAHGYTF,TGTGCCAGCAGTTTGGGACAGGGGGCGCATGGCTACACCTTC
TRBD1,TRBV30,NA,TRBJ1-4,CAWSAPGTGDEKLFF,TGTGCCTGGAGTGCCCCCGGGACAGGGGATGAAAAACTGTTTTTT
NA,TRBV9,NA,TRBJ2-1,CASSVAQSPRNEQFF,TGTGCCAGCAGCGTGGCTCAATCTCCGAGGAATGAGCAGTTCTTC
NA,TRBV7-9,NA,TRBJ2-6,CASSARSGANVLTF,TGTGCCAGCAGCGCGAGATCCGGGGCCAACGTCCTGACTTTC
TRBD1,TRBV4-1,NA,TRBJ2-7,CASSRQHTRTGESYEQYF,TGCGCCAGCAGCCGACAACATACACGGACAGGGGAATCATACGAGCAGTACTTC
NA,TRBV7-3,NA,TRBJ2-7,CASSIGQNYEQYF,TGTGCCAGCAGCATAGGCCAGAACTACGAGCAGTACTTC
NA,TRBV27,few,TRBJ1-1,CASRPPGVNTEAFF,TGTGCCAGCAGACCGCCGGGCGTGAACACTGAAGCTTTCTTT